The clone carrying this TCR beta chain has a handful of counts. Its antigen is still unknown. This entry belongs to a study of identical twins. Study results and limitations: Out-of-frame beta sequences exhibited a weaker degree of excess twin sharing. Invariant MAIT and iNKT cells are populations that could partly confound zero-insertion analyses. Insertions were fewer in abundant cord blood beta clonotypes, whereas memory repertoires showed none of this pattern.

Template switching introduced a universal primer site, and the cDNA bore unique molecular identifiers. TCRdb re-called the 5' RACE reads through MiXCR, storing one row per CDR3 protein. The sample includes approximately 240,000 distinct CDR3 sequences, over 12% seen only once; the top ten take 8.8%. This sequence was found in a woman in her late teens or twenties in good health. Sequencing was done on a sample of memory (CD45RO+) T cells sorted from blood.

The DNA of the CDR3 is TGCAGCGTTGAGGGGCCTGAGAGCTCCTACGAGCAGTACTTC. This translates into CSVEGPESSYEQYF. V is TRBV29-1 and J is TRBJ2-7; tentative D call: TRBD1 (5 bases). CDR1 and CDR2 from the germline V gene are SQVTM and ANQGSEA. CDR3 length equals 14 residues. The V end was cut by 3 bases, the J end by 0 bases, with 12 bases between.